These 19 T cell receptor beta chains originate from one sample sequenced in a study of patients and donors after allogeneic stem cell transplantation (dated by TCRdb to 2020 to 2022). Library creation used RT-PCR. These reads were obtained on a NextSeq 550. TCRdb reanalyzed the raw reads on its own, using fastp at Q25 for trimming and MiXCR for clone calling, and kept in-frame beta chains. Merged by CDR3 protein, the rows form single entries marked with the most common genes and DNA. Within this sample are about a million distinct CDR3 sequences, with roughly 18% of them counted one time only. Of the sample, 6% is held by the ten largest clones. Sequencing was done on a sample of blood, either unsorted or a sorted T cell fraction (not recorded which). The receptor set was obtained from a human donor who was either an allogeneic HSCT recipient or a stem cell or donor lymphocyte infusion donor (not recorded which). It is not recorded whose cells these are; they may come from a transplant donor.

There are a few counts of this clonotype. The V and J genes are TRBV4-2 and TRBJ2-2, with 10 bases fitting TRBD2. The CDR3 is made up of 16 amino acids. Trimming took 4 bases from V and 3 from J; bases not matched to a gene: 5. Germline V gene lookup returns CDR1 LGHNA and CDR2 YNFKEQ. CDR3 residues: CASSPAGGADTGELFF. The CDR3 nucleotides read TGTGCCAGCAGCCCAGCGGGAGGGGCTGACACCGGGGAGCTGTTTTTT.

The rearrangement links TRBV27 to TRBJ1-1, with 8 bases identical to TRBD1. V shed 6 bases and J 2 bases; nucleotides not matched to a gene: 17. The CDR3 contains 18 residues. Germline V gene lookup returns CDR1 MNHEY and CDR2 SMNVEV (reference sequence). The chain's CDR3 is CASRGDNMDRAVNTEAFF. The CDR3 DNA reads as TGTGCCAGCAGGGGAGACAATATGGACAGGGCGGTAAACACTGAAGCTTTCTTT.

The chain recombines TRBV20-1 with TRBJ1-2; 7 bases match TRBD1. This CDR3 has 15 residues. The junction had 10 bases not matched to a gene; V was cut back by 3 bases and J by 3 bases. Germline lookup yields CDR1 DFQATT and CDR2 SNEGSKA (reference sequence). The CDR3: CSASVPPTGDYGYTF. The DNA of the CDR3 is TGCAGTGCTAGTGTCCCTCCTACAGGGGACTATGGCTACACCTTC.

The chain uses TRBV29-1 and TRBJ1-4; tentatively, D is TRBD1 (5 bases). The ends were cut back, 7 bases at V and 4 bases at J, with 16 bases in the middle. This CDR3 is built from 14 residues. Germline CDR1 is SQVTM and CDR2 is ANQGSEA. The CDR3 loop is CSARSPGGNEKLFF. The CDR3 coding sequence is TGCAGCGCCCGATCCCCGGGGGGTAATGAAAAACTGTTTTTT.

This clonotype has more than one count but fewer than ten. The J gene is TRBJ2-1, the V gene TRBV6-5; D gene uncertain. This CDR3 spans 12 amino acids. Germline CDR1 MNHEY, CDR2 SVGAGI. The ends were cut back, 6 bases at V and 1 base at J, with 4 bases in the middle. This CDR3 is CASRRSYNEQFF. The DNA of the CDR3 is TGTGCCAGCAGGAGGTCCTACAATGAGCAGTTCTTC.

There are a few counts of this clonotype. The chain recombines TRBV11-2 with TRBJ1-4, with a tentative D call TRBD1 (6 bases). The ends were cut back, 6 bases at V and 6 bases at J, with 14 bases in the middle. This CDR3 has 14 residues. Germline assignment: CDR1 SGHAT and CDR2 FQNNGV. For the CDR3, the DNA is TGTGCCAGCAGTCTGTTGGCAGGGGATGAAAAACTGTTTTTT. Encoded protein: CASSLLAGDEKLFF.

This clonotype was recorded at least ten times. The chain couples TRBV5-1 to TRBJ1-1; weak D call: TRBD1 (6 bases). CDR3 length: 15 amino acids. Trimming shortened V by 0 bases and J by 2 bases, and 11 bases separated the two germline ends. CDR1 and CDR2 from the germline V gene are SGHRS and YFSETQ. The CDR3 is CASSLVGGRNTEAFF. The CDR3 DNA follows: TGCGCCAGCAGCTTGGTAGGGGGGCGAAACACTGAAGCTTTCTTT.

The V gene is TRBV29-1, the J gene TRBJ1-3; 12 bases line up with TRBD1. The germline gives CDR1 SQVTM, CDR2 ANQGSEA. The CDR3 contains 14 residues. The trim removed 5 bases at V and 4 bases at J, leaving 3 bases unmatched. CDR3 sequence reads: CSVPGQGAGNTIYF. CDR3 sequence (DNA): TGCAGCGTTCCGGGACAGGGGGCGGGAAACACCATATATTTT.

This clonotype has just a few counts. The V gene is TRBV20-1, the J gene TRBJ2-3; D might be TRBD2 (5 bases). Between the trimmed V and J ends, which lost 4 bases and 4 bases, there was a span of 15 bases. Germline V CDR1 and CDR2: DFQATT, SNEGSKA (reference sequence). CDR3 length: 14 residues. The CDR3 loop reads CSATPFDGADTQYF. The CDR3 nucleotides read TGCAGTGCTACCCCTTTCGACGGGGCAGATACGCAGTATTTT.

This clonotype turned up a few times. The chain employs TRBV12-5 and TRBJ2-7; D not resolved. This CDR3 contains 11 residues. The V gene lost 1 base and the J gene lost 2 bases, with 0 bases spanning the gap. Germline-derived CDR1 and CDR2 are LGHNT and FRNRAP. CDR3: CASGLAYEQYF. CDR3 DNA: TGTGCTAGTGGTTTGGCCTACGAGCAGTACTTC.

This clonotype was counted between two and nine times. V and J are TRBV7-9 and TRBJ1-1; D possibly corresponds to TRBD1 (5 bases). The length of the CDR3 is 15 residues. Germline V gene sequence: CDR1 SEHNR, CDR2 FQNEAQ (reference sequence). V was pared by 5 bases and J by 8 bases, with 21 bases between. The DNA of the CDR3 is TGTGCCAGCAGCCCTTCGCGAGGCGGGGGGAGGGAAGCTTTCTTT. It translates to CASSPSRGGGREAFF.

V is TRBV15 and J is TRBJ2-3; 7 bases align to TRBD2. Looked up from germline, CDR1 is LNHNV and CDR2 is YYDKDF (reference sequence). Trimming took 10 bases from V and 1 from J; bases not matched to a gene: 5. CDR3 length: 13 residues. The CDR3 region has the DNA TGTGCCATTGAGCGGGGAGGCACAGATACGCAGTATTTT. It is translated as CAIERGGTDTQYF.

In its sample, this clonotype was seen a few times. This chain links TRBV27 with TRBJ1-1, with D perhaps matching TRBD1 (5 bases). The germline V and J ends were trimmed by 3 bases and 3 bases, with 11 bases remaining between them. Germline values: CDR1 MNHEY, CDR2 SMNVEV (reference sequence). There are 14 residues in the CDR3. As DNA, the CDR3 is TGTGCCAGCAGTTTTGTGGTGGGGCACACTGAAGCTTTCTTT. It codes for CASSFVVGHTEAFF.

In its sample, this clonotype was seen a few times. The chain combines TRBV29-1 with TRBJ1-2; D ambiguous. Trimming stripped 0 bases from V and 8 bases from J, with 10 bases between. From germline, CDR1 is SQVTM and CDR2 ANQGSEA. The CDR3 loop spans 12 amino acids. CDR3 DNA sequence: TGCAGCGTTGAAGATCTCACTTACGGCTACACCTTC. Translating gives CSVEDLTYGYTF.

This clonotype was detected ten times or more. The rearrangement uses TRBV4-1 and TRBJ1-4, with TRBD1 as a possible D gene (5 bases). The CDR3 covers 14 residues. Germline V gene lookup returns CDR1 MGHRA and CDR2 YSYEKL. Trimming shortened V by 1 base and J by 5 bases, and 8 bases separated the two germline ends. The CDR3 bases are TGCGCCAGCAGCCAAGTGGGACTCAATGAAAAACTGTTTTTT. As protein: CASSQVGLNEKLFF.

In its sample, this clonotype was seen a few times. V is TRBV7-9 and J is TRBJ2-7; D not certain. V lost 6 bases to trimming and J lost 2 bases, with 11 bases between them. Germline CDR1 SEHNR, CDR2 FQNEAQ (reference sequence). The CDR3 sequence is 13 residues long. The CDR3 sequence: CASSGRETYEQYF. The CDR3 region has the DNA TGTGCCAGCAGTGGCAGAGAGACCTACGAGCAGTACTTC.

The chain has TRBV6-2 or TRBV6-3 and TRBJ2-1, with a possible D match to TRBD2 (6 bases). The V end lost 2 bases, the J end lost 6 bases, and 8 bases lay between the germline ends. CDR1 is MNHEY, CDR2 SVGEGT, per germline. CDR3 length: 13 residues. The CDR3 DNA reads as TGTGCCAGCAGTTACAGACTAGGCAATGAGCAGTTCTTC. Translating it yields CASSYRLGNEQFF.

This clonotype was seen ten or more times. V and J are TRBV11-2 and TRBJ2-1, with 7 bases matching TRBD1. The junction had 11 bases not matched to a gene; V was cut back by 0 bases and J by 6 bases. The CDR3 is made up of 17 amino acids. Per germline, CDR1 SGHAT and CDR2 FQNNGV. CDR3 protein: CASSLEVRAGGRNEQFF. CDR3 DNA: TGTGCCAGCAGCTTAGAGGTCAGGGCAGGGGGACGCAATGAGCAGTTCTTC. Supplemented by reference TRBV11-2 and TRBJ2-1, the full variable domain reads EAGVAQSPRYKIIEKRQSVAFWCNPISGHATLYWYQQILGQGPKLLIQFQNNGVVDDSQLPKDRFSAERLKGVDSTLKIQPAKLEDSAVYLCASSLEVRAGGRNEQFFGPGTRLTVL.

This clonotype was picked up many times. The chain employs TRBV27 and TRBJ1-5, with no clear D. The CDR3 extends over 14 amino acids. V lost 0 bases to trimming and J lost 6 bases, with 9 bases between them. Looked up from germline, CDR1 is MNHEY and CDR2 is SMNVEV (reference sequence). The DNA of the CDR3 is TGTGCCAGCAGTTTATCCGCCGCGACTCAGCCCCAGCATTTT. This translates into CASSLSAATQPQHF.